Described below is a single T cell receptor beta chain sequence and its context. The antigen remains undetermined. This record belongs to a study of shared clonotypes between healthy human individuals. Regarding the study as a whole: Of the naive CD4 clonotypes, around 4.8% were shared across a handful of donors. Tissue TCR repertoires likely differ from these blood-only repertoires.

Donors included only healthy HIV-negative adults lacking recent acute infections or vaccinations. It was into CD45RA+ naive and CD45RA-negative memory subsets that the CD4+ cells were split. The table came from immunoSEQ multiplex PCR; TCRdb's copy has only in-frame clones and leaves some out. The sample lists a few million clones; around 94% were seen once. The germline gives CDR1 WNHNN, CDR2 SYGVQD (reference sequence). The CDR3 length is 13 residues. Losses at the gene ends were 6 bases for V and 3 bases for J; bases not matched to a gene: 4. This TCR was sampled from a man between 18 and 29 years old in good health. J is TRBJ2-5 and V is TRBV10-1; TRBD2 aligns across 7 bases. Sequencing was carried out using naive CD4+ T cells sorted from blood. Subset specified: CD45RA+ positively selected. CDR3 DNA sequence: TGCGCCAGCAGCTCTAGCGGCGAAGAGACCCAGTACTTC. Its protein is CASSSSGEETQYF.